This TCR beta chain comes out of a study of PD-L1 blockade in urothelial cancer. Whole-study context: In about 2014 therapy began: atezolizumab 1,200 mg intravenously every 3 weeks.

Here immunoSEQ multiplex PCR was the method, and the copy in TCRdb shows in-frame clones only, minus some. The repertoire holds tens of thousands of clones, with 80% to 90% as singletons. Germline lookup yields CDR1 MRHNA and CDR2 SNTAGT. With 5 bases clipped from V and 2 bases from J, the junction kept 4 bases outside the gene matches. This CDR3 is 16 amino acids long. Patient disease was locally advanced or metastatic urothelial carcinoma. The sequence was collected from a man aged 60 to 69 with urothelial cancer. V and J are TRBV6-4 and TRBJ2-1; 12 nucleotides line up with TRBD2. Sequenced here: PBMCs, sampled around atezolizumab (anti-PD-L1) treatment. CDR3 sequence reads: CASSSGLAGTYNEQFF. CDR3 DNA sequence: TGTGCCAGCAGTTCCGGACTAGCGGGAACCTACAATGAGCAGTTCTTC.